This T cell receptor beta chain was documented in a study of cytomegalovirus exposure and HLA in healthy donors. Despite likely unrecorded immune exposures, the donors were nominally healthy at the time of sampling. With 60 Vbeta and 13 Jbeta primers, the PCR was carried out. Clones were sequenced by immunoSEQ multiplex PCR, and TCRdb holds only the in-frame ones, with some missing. The sample contains roughly 160,000 clones, 60% to 80% of which appear only once. There are 14 residues in the CDR3. Deletions cut 3 bases from V and 9 bases from J, with 21 bases between. Germline CDR1 GTSNPN, CDR2 SVGIG (reference sequence). As regards this clone: Antigen unknown.

Study-level results: Further analysis, carried out later, found HLA-associated TCR beta chains more clonally expanded than equally common other chains. Earlier findings revealed that most TCR beta V segments proved productive either about 87% or about 30% of the time. TCR beta sequences reportedly predicted most subjects' HLA-A and HLA-B alleles accurately.

The TCR comes from a man aged 50 to 60 in good health and CMV-seropositive. Input material: PBMCs. The chain combines TRBV30 with TRBJ2-7; a possible D gene is TRBD1 (5 bases). As DNA, the CDR3 is TGTGCCTGGAGCCAGGGCATTCCCACCGGTCTGCAGTACTTC. This encodes CAWSQGIPTGLQYF.